The rows below give T cell receptor beta chains drawn from one sample of a study of control samples from healthy donors and cancer patients. Generated by immunoSEQ multiplex PCR, the TCRdb table keeps only in-frame clones and is missing some. Of more than 100,000 clones in the sample, about 89% are singletons; the top ten hold roughly 19%. Sequencing used PBMCs. These receptor sequences come from a man in his sixties with lung cancer. Each CDR3 is given with its conserved first and last residue. The D gene is left open where the match is weak. Some rows have no size entry. The others give once, few or many, or a class for an expanded clone.

length: 17
J: TRBJ1-5
D: TRBD1
size: NA
V: TRBV5-8
CDR3: CASSLAWTGISNQPQHF
DNA: TGTGCCAGCAGCTTGGCCTGGACAGGGATCAGCAATCAGCCCCAGCATTTT

length: 14
J: TRBJ2-7
D: NA
size: NA
V: TRBV18
CDR3: CASSPRQASYEQYF
DNA: TGTGCCAGCTCACCAAGACAGGCCTCCTACGAGCAGTACTTC

length: 13
J: TRBJ1-1
D: NA
size: NA
V: TRBV5-1
CDR3: CASSLARDTEAFF
DNA: TGCGCCAGCAGCTTGGCTCGGGACACTGAAGCTTTCTTT

length: 14
J: TRBJ1-3
D: NA
size: once
V: TRBV7-2
CDR3: CASSFIGDGNTIYF
DNA: TGTGCCAGCAGCTTCATAGGGGATGGAAACACCATATATTTT

length: 14
J: TRBJ1-2
D: NA
size: NA
V: TRBV9
CDR3: CASSVGDGLGGYTF
DNA: TGTGCCAGCAGCGTAGGGGACGGTCTTGGCGGCTACACCTTC

length: 13
J: TRBJ1-4
D: NA
size: NA
V: TRBV30
CDR3: CASAGVPNEKLFF
DNA: TGTGCCTCGGCAGGGGTACCTAATGAAAAACTGTTTTTT

length: 16
J: TRBJ1-2
D: TRBD1
size: once
V: TRBV24-1
CDR3: CATSDPRQGPGYGYTF
DNA: TGTGCCACCAGTGACCCTAGACAGGGGCCCGGGTATGGCTACACCTTC

length: 14
J: TRBJ2-4
D: NA
size: NA
V: TRBV6-4
CDR3: CASSDRGAKNIQYF
DNA: TGTGCCAGCAGTGACAGGGGGGCCAAAAACATTCAGTACTTC

length: 18
J: TRBJ2-6
D: TRBD1
size: NA
V: TRBV10-2
CDR3: CASSEKRDSLSGANVLTF
DNA: TGCGCCAGCAGTGAGAAACGGGACAGTCTTTCTGGGGCCAACGTCCTGACTTTC

length: 14
J: TRBJ2-3
D: NA
size: NA
V: TRBV7-9
CDR3: CASSLNQGTDTQYF
DNA: TGTGCCAGCAGCTTAAATCAGGGGACAGATACGCAGTATTTT

length: 15
J: TRBJ2-3
D: NA
size: NA
V: TRBV7-2
CDR3: CASSLRRRETDTQYF
DNA: TGTGCCAGCAGCTTACGTAGAAGAGAGACAGATACGCAGTATTTT

length: 15
J: TRBJ1-1
D: NA
size: NA
V: TRBV27
CDR3: CASRALTGRGTEAFF
DNA: TGTGCCAGCAGGGCCCTAACAGGGCGGGGGACTGAAGCTTTCTTT

length: 15
J: TRBJ1-6
D: NA
size: NA
V: TRBV5-1
CDR3: CASSAGAGSRSPLHF
DNA: TGCGCCAGCAGCGCCGGGGCAGGGAGTCGGTCACCCCTCCACTTT

length: 12
J: TRBJ1-1
D: NA
size: NA
V: TRBV12-3/TRBV12-4
CDR3: CASSSMSNEAFF
DNA: TGTGCCAGCAGTTCTATGAGCAATGAAGCTTTCTTT

length: 18
J: TRBJ2-3
D: TRBD2
size: NA
V: TRBV9
CDR3: CASSASSGGTTSTDTQYF
DNA: TGTGCCAGCAGCGCCTCTAGCGGGGGGACCACTAGCACAGATACGCAGTATTTT

length: 15
J: TRBJ2-5
D: TRBD2
size: NA
V: TRBV6-5
CDR3: CASSYTSGGKRPQYF
DNA: TGTGCCAGCAGTTACACCTCGGGGGGGAAGAGACCCCAGTACTTC

length: 15
J: TRBJ2-1
D: NA
size: NA
V: TRBV27
CDR3: CASSNFLSRGGEQFF
DNA: TGTGCCAGCAGCAATTTCCTTTCTCGGGGTGGCGAGCAGTTCTTC

length: 14
J: TRBJ2-5
D: TRBD1
size: NA
V: TRBV18
CDR3: CASSQDRLQETQYF
DNA: TGTGCCAGCTCACAGGACAGGCTCCAAGAGACCCAGTACTTC

length: 14
J: TRBJ1-1
D: NA
size: NA
V: TRBV6-5
CDR3: CASSPLVRSREAFF
DNA: TGTGCCAGCAGTCCCCTCGTGAGGTCCCGTGAAGCTTTCTTT

length: 14
J: TRBJ1-2
D: TRBD1
size: NA
V: TRBV5-1
CDR3: CASSLTGVENGYTF
DNA: TGCGCCAGCAGCTTGACAGGGGTTGAAAATGGCTACACCTTC

length: 17
J: TRBJ1-1
D: NA
size: NA
V: TRBV6-2/TRBV6-3
CDR3: CASSLGPGAGPNTEAFF
DNA: TGTGCCAGCAGTCTCGGACCCGGGGCGGGCCCGAACACTGAAGCTTTCTTT

length: 15
J: TRBJ1-5
D: TRBD1
size: NA
V: TRBV5-5
CDR3: CASSHSGTGNQPQHF
DNA: TGTGCCAGCAGCCACTCCGGGACAGGGAATCAGCCCCAGCATTTT

length: 22
J: TRBJ2-4
D: TRBD1
size: once
V: TRBV7-6
CDR3: CASSLAPVFYHRGELAKNIQYF
DNA: TGTGCCAGCAGCTTAGCGCCCGTTTTCTATCACAGGGGTGAATTGGCCAAAAACATTCAGTACTTC

length: 15
J: TRBJ2-5
D: NA
size: once
V: TRBV5-1
CDR3: CASSLATATKETQYF
DNA: TGCGCCAGCAGCTTGGCGACAGCGACTAAAGAGACCCAGTACTTC

length: 12
J: TRBJ1-5
D: NA
size: few
V: TRBV6-6
CDR3: CASSHARQPQHF
DNA: TGTGCCAGCAGCCACGCGCGGCAGCCCCAGCATTTT

length: 15
J: TRBJ2-7
D: TRBD1
size: few
V: TRBV6-1
CDR3: CASSEMRQGDYEQYF
DNA: TGTGCCAGCAGTGAAATGAGACAGGGAGATTACGAGCAGTACTTC

length: 12
J: TRBJ1-2
D: TRBD1
size: NA
V: TRBV6-5
CDR3: CASGQGRNGYTF
DNA: TGTGCCAGCGGACAGGGTCGGAATGGCTACACCTTC

length: 14
J: TRBJ2-6
D: NA
size: NA
V: TRBV30
CDR3: CAWTTGTGANVLTF
DNA: TGTGCCTGGACAACCGGGACAGGGGCCAACGTCCTGACTTTC

length: 13
J: TRBJ1-1
D: NA
size: few
V: TRBV2
CDR3: CASTGQENTEAFF
DNA: TGTGCCAGCACCGGGCAGGAGAACACTGAAGCTTTCTTT

length: 17
J: TRBJ1-6
D: TRBD1
size: NA
V: TRBV5-4
CDR3: CASSLDLDRDYNSPLHF
DNA: TGTGCCAGCAGCTTGGACTTGGACAGGGACTATAATTCACCCCTCCACTTT

length: 15
J: TRBJ2-3
D: TRBD2
size: NA
V: TRBV7-7
CDR3: CASSRSSGAADTQYF
DNA: TGTGCCAGCAGCCGAAGTAGCGGGGCCGCAGATACGCAGTATTTT

length: 14
J: TRBJ1-3
D: TRBD1
size: NA
V: TRBV6-5
CDR3: CASTPGGTGNTIYF
DNA: TGTGCCAGCACCCCAGGGGGAACTGGAAACACCATATATTTT

length: 12
J: TRBJ1-4
D: NA
size: NA
V: TRBV5-5
CDR3: CASSRINEKLFF
DNA: TGTGCCAGCAGTAGGATTAATGAAAAACTGTTTTTT

length: 15
J: TRBJ1-5
D: NA
size: NA
V: TRBV6-4
CDR3: CASSPIGGRNQPQHF
DNA: TGTGCCAGCAGCCCGATAGGGGGTCGCAATCAGCCCCAGCATTTT

length: 16
J: TRBJ2-1
D: NA
size: NA
V: TRBV11-2
CDR3: CASSGPAPPHYNEQFF
DNA: TGTGCCAGCAGCGGCCCGGCCCCCCCCCACTACAATGAGCAGTTCTTC

length: 15
J: TRBJ2-2
D: NA
size: NA
V: TRBV7-9
CDR3: CASSLAVTATGELFF
DNA: TGTGCCAGCAGCTTAGCGGTGACAGCAACCGGGGAGCTGTTTTTT

length: 16
J: TRBJ2-7
D: NA
size: NA
V: TRBV3-1/TRBV3-2
CDR3: CASRPDTTTSTYEQYF
DNA: TGTGCCAGCAGACCCGACACCACTACCTCCACCTACGAGCAGTACTTC

length: 13
J: TRBJ1-3
D: NA
size: few
V: TRBV7-8
CDR3: CGWGPLRGNTIYF
DNA: TGTGGTTGGGGGCCCTTGCGTGGAAACACCATATATTTT

length: 16
J: TRBJ2-3
D: TRBD1
size: NA
V: TRBV7-2
CDR3: CASSSPTGARTDTQYF
DNA: TGTGCCAGCAGCTCCCCAACAGGGGCCCGCACAGATACGCAGTATTTT

length: 17
J: TRBJ2-1
D: TRBD1
size: NA
V: TRBV25-1
CDR3: CASSEYEVTGGYNEQFF
DNA: TGTGCCAGCAGTGAATACGAGGTGACAGGGGGCTACAATGAGCAGTTCTTC

length: 12
J: TRBJ1-2
D: NA
size: NA
V: TRBV12-3/TRBV12-4
CDR3: CASSLEAGGYTF
DNA: TGTGCCAGCAGTTTAGAGGCTGGTGGCTACACCTTC

length: 15
J: TRBJ2-3
D: NA
size: NA
V: TRBV29-1
CDR3: CSVDNPWAPTDTQYF
DNA: TGCAGCGTTGATAACCCGTGGGCACCCACAGATACGCAGTATTTT

length: 15
J: TRBJ2-1
D: TRBD2
size: NA
V: TRBV11-2
CDR3: CASSLRRGGKNEQFF
DNA: TGTGCCAGCAGCTTACGGCGGGGGGGCAAGAATGAGCAGTTCTTC

length: 13
J: TRBJ2-2
D: NA
size: NA
V: TRBV18
CDR3: CASKEINTGELFF
DNA: TGTGCCAGCAAAGAGATAAACACCGGGGAGCTGTTTTTT

length: 15
J: TRBJ2-5
D: NA
size: NA
V: TRBV4-1
CDR3: CASSPTDRFQETQYF
DNA: TGCGCCAGCAGCCCTACCGACAGGTTTCAAGAGACCCAGTACTTC

length: 14
J: TRBJ2-7
D: NA
size: NA
V: TRBV5-6
CDR3: CASSLDSRSYEQYF
DNA: TGTGCCAGCAGCTTGGATTCCCGCTCCTACGAGCAGTACTTC

length: 14
J: TRBJ1-1
D: NA
size: NA
V: TRBV5-1
CDR3: CASSLGHLNTEAFF
DNA: TGCGCCAGCAGCTTAGGACACTTGAACACTGAAGCTTTCTTT

length: 15
J: TRBJ2-3
D: NA
size: NA
V: TRBV5-1
CDR3: CASSPKEGWGDTQYF
DNA: TGCGCCAGCAGCCCTAAGGAGGGTTGGGGAGATACGCAGTATTTT

length: 16
J: TRBJ2-1
D: NA
size: NA
V: TRBV6-1
CDR3: CASSDQPTGSYNEQFF
DNA: TGTGCCAGCAGTGACCAGCCAACTGGCTCCTACAATGAGCAGTTCTTC

length: 12
J: TRBJ1-6
D: TRBD1
size: NA
V: TRBV29-1
CDR3: CSATSGTGGSYF
DNA: TGCAGCGCTACTTCCGGGACAGGGGGAAGCTACTTT

length: 14
J: TRBJ1-6
D: NA
size: NA
V: TRBV9
CDR3: CASSGQVGNSPLHF
DNA: TGTGCCAGCAGCGGCCAAGTGGGTAATTCACCCCTCCACTTT

length: 14
J: TRBJ1-2
D: TRBD1
size: NA
V: TRBV5-1
CDR3: CASSLGGQGRGYTF
DNA: TGCGCCAGCAGCTTGGGGGGACAGGGGCGAGGCTACACCTTC

length: 12
J: TRBJ1-2
D: NA
size: NA
V: TRBV6-5
CDR3: CASSYGGIGYTF
DNA: TGTGCCAGCAGTTATGGGGGAATCGGCTACACCTTC

length: 14
J: TRBJ1-5
D: NA
size: NA
V: TRBV18
CDR3: CASSPWDGDQPQHF
DNA: TGTGCCAGCTCACCATGGGACGGAGATCAGCCCCAGCATTTT

length: 14
J: TRBJ1-2
D: TRBD1
size: NA
V: TRBV30
CDR3: CAWSGDRRPYGYTF
DNA: TGTGCCTGGAGTGGGGACAGGCGACCCTATGGCTACACCTTC